Below, 32 T cell receptor beta chains from the same sample are listed, as sequenced in a study of T cells in Graves' hyperthyroidism and ophthalmopathy. The TCR beta CDR3 regions underwent amplification using RNA transcripts as the source. Using the HTBI primer set, a first-round RT-PCR was run on the TCR CDR3. One entry per CDR3 protein results from TCRdb running MiXCR on the multiplex PCR reads. The data show some 530,000 distinct CDR3 sequences, approximately 23% seen once. The source material was blood. These TCRs come from a woman between 70 and 85 years old with Graves' ophthalmopathy.

The chain recombines TRBV5-1 with TRBJ1-1; 8 bases line up with TRBD1. CDR1 and CDR2 (germline): SGHRS, YFSETQ. This CDR3 comprises 16 residues. V lost 4 bases, J lost 1 base, and 9 bases stayed unmatched. Here the CDR3 reads CASSPRQGMGNTEAFF. The CDR3 DNA reads as TGCGCCAGCAGCCCCCGACAGGGGATGGGGAACACTGAAGCTTTCTTT.

This clonotype has ten or more counts. V and J are TRBV13 and TRBJ1-3; D not certain. The CDR3 is 16 amino acids. Germline V gene lookup returns CDR1 PRHDT and CDR2 FYEKMQ (reference sequence). V lost 5 bases to trimming and J lost 4 bases, with 18 bases between them. The CDR3 loop is CASSPFLRAAGNTIYF. CDR3 bases: TGTGCCAGCAGCCCTTTTTTGAGGGCAGCCGGAAACACCATATATTTT.

This clonotype was counted between two and nine times. The V and J genes are TRBV7-8 and TRBJ2-1; perhaps TRBD2 as D (6 bases). Germline assignment: CDR1 SGHVS and CDR2 FQNEAQ. V was clipped by 5 bases and J by 4 bases, with 15 bases between them. The CDR3 totals 15 residues. CDR3 residues: CASSPPGVLYNEQFF. The CDR3 coding sequence is TGTGCCAGCAGCCCCCCGGGGGTACTTTACAATGAGCAGTTCTTC.

The CDR3 is CATRRTGVGQPQHF. The CDR3, as DNA: TGTGCCACCCGACGGACAGGGGTGGGTCAGCCCCAGCATTTT. This chain connects TRBV2 to TRBJ1-5, with 9 nucleotides matching TRBD1. The CDR3 contains 14 residues. Per the germline V gene, CDR1 is SNHLY and CDR2 is FYNNEI. After removal of 10 bases from V and 6 bases from J, the junction contained 10 bases not matched to a gene.

This clonotype occurred many times. The J gene is TRBJ2-7, the V gene TRBV28, with TRBD2 matching 8 bases. The V and J ends lost 6 bases and 2 bases, in that order; junction bases with no gene match: 9. The CDR3 totals 15 residues. From germline, CDR1 is MDHEN and CDR2 SYDVKM. CDR3 DNA: TGTGCCAGCAGACAGAGCGGGAGTTCAGCCTACGAGCAGTACTTC. Translation gives CASRQSGSSAYEQYF. The variable domain in full, completed from reference TRBV28 and TRBJ2-7, reads DVKVTQSSRYLVKRTGEKVFLECVQDMDHENMFWYRQDPGLGLRLIYFSYDVKMKEKGDIPEGYSVSREKKERFSLILESASTNQTSMYLCASRQSGSSAYEQYFGPGTRLTVT.

The V and J genes are TRBV24-1 and TRBJ2-2; 7 bases are a match to TRBD2. The CDR3 runs to 16 residues. V was pared by 6 bases and J by 0 bases, with 6 bases of the junction left unmatched. CDR1 is KGHDR, CDR2 SFDVKD, per germline. The CDR3 region has the DNA TGTGCCACCAGTAAAACTAGCGCATCGAACACCGGGGAGCTGTTTTTT. Translating it yields CATSKTSASNTGELFF.

The V gene is TRBV12-5, the J gene TRBJ2-3, with 9 positions matching TRBD2. J lost 3 bases, V lost 1 base, and 2 bases had no gene match. Germline V CDR1 and CDR2: LGHNT, FRNRAP. The CDR3 is made up of 15 amino acids. CDR3: CASGLGTSVTDTQYF. The DNA for the CDR3 is TGTGCTAGTGGTTTGGGGACTAGCGTTACAGATACGCAGTATTTT.

V and J are TRBV7-9 and TRBJ2-5; D possibly matches TRBD1 or TRBD2 (5 bases each). This CDR3 is 16 amino acids long. Trimming cost V 4 bases and J 7 bases, with 22 bases left between them. CDR1 and CDR2 (germline): SEHNR, FQNEAQ (reference sequence). CDR3 loop: CASSSHRDPVSGTQYF. In nucleotides, the CDR3 is TGTGCCAGCAGCTCACACCGGGACCCCGTTTCAGGGACCCAGTACTTC.

The chain couples TRBV29-1 to TRBJ1-6; TRBD1 is a possible D gene (6 bases). Germline V gene lookup returns CDR1 SQVTM and CDR2 ANQGSEA. V dropped 6 bases and J dropped 7 bases, with 13 bases sitting between them. The CDR3 consists of 13 residues. CDR3 amino acids: CSVARDNNSPLHF. DNA of the CDR3: TGCAGCGTAGCCCGGGACAACAATTCACCCCTCCACTTT.

This clonotype was recorded a few times. The chain joins TRBV4-1 to TRBJ1-5, with D hard to call. With 1 base removed from V and 1 base from J, the gap between germline ends came to 11 bases. The CDR3 totals 16 residues. The germline V gene encodes CDR1 MGHRA and CDR2 YSYEKL. The DNA for the CDR3 is TGCGCCAGCAGCCAAGTAGGACCGACGAGCAATCAGCCCCAGCATTTT. It encodes CASSQVGPTSNQPQHF.

This clonotype was counted at least ten times. The chain couples TRBV28 to TRBJ1-2; the D gene is possibly TRBD1 (6 bases). The V end was cut by 6 bases, the J end by 1 base, with 12 bases between. The CDR3 covers 14 residues. Per the germline V gene, CDR1 is MDHEN and CDR2 is SYDVKM. The CDR3 coding sequence is TGTGCCAGCAGGGCAGGGGCGGTTAACTATGGCTACACCTTC. It is translated as CASRAGAVNYGYTF.

The CDR3 region is CASSQTSGVEQYF. CDR3 DNA: TGTGCCAGCAGCCAAACTAGCGGGGTAGAGCAGTACTTC. The V gene is TRBV3-1, the J gene TRBJ2-7; 10 bases fit TRBD2. Trimming at V came to 2 bases and at J to 7 bases, leaving 2 bases not matched to a gene. The CDR3 extends over 13 amino acids. The germline gives CDR1 LGHDT, CDR2 YNNKEL (reference sequence).

The rearrangement joins TRBV7-9 to TRBJ2-7; TRBD2 agrees at 7 bases. V was pared by 5 bases and J by 4 bases, with 11 bases of the junction left unmatched. CDR1 SEHNR and CDR2 FQNEAQ come from the germline V gene (reference sequence). This CDR3 comprises 15 residues. The CDR3 bases are TGTGCCAGCAGCCCTGGACCAGCGGGACGATACGAGCAGTACTTC. It yields the protein CASSPGPAGRYEQYF.

The chain has TRBV6-2 or TRBV6-3 and TRBJ2-1; TRBD2 is a possible D gene (6 bases). The CDR3 runs 15 residues. Per the germline V gene, CDR1 is MNHEY and CDR2 is SVGEGT. The V end was cut by 2 bases, the J end by 2 bases, with 10 bases between. DNA of the CDR3: TGTGCCAGCAGTTACCTTGGAGGGGCCTACAATGAGCAGTTCTTC. Protein product: CASSYLGGAYNEQFF.

This clonotype appeared many times. V gene TRBV28 combines with J gene TRBJ1-2; TRBD1 aligns across 8 bases. The CDR3 extends over 13 amino acids. The V segment lost 4 bases and the J segment 8 bases; nucleotides outside the gene matches: 6. The germline CDR1 and CDR2 sequences are MDHEN and SYDVKM. The CDR3 protein is CASSSDRGWGYTF. CDR3 sequence (DNA): TGTGCCAGCAGTTCCGACAGGGGCTGGGGCTACACCTTC.

The chain carries TRBV5-1 and TRBJ2-5; the D is unclear. The germline CDR1 and CDR2 sequences are SGHRS and YFSETQ. The CDR3 spans 14 residues. Trimming stripped 5 bases from V and 2 bases from J, with 13 bases between. CDR3 amino acids: CASSRKNNQETQYF. The DNA of the CDR3 is TGCGCCAGCAGTCGCAAGAATAATCAAGAGACCCAGTACTTC.

Ten or more counts support this clonotype. V usage is TRBV12-3 or TRBV12-4 and J usage is TRBJ2-7; 7 bases agree with TRBD2. The V and J ends lost 4 bases and 2 bases, in that order; junction bases with no gene match: 5. This CDR3 region has 14 residues. The CDR3 DNA is TGTGCCAGCAGTTCCACCGGGACTACCTACGAGCAGTACTTC. Amino acid sequence: CASSSTGTTYEQYF.

This chain connects TRBV6-1 to TRBJ1-1; weak D call: TRBD1 (6 bases). Trimming stripped 6 bases from V and 9 bases from J, with 17 bases between. The CDR3 sequence is 13 residues long. Per the germline V gene, CDR1 is MNHNS and CDR2 is SASEGT. The CDR3 here is CASRGTADRKAFF. Written as DNA, the CDR3 is TGTGCCAGCAGGGGTACGGCAGACAGGAAAGCTTTCTTT.

V usage is TRBV15 and J usage is TRBJ1-2, with D possibly TRBD1 on 5 matching bases. There are 15 residues in the CDR3. Trimming removed 6 bases at V and 2 bases at J, with 16 bases between. In germline, CDR1 is LNHNV, CDR2 YYDKDF (reference sequence). The CDR3 is CATRAQGLRNYGYTF. For the CDR3, the DNA is TGTGCCACCAGAGCTCAGGGACTGAGAAACTATGGCTACACCTTC.

The chain employs TRBV19 and TRBJ1-2; D may be TRBD1 (5 bases). This CDR3 has 14 residues. The germline CDR1 and CDR2 sequences are LNHDA and SQIVND (reference sequence). Trimming cost V 6 bases and J 8 bases, with 19 bases left between them. The CDR3: CASSPPGPTRGYTF. CDR3 DNA: TGTGCCAGTAGCCCGCCGGGACCGACTCGGGGCTACACCTTC.

V is TRBV30 and J is TRBJ1-6; D perhaps matches TRBD1 (6 bases). Germline CDR1 and CDR2: GTSNPN and SVGIG (reference sequence). The CDR3 contains 16 residues. Deletions cut 0 bases from V and 5 bases from J, with 14 bases between. The CDR3 region is CAWSVPRGYDNSPLHF. CDR3 DNA sequence: TGTGCCTGGAGTGTACCCAGGGGATACGATAATTCACCCCTCCACTTT. Filled out from reference TRBV30 and TRBJ1-6, the complete variable domain reads SQTIHQWPATLVQPVGSPLSLECTVEGTSNPNLYWYRQAAGRGLQLLFYSVGIGQISSEVPQNLSASRPQDRQFILSSKKLLLSDSGFYLCAWSVPRGYDNSPLHFGNGTRLTVT.

This rearrangement joins TRBV20-1 to TRBJ1-4; 8 nucleotides match TRBD1. V was pared by 6 bases and J by 8 bases, with 11 bases of the junction left unmatched. Germline V gene sequence: CDR1 DFQATT, CDR2 SNEGSKA (reference sequence). This CDR3 comprises 14 residues. This CDR3 is CSAQDRARGEKLFF. In DNA, the CDR3 is TGCAGTGCACAGGACAGGGCAAGGGGGGAAAAACTGTTTTTT.

Concerning this clonotype itself: A much more abundant neighbour one base away suggests this may be a read error. The rearrangement joins TRBV3-1 to TRBJ2-5, with D hard to call. The germline CDR1 and CDR2 sequences are LGHDT and YNNKEL (reference sequence). This CDR3 is 12 amino acids long. Trimming removed 5 bases from V and 0 bases from J, with 4 bases in between. The CDR3 DNA reads TGTGCCAGCAGCGCCAACCAAGAGACCCAGTACTTC. It translates to CASSANQETQYF.

The gene calls are TRBV6-1 and TRBJ2-3; 9 bases align to TRBD2. The CDR3 has 15 residues. Per the germline V gene, CDR1 is MNHNS and CDR2 is SASEGT. The trim removed 6 bases at V and 2 bases at J, leaving 6 bases unmatched. Here the CDR3 reads CASSGSGSPTDTQYF. DNA for the CDR3: TGTGCCAGCAGCGGTAGCGGGAGCCCCACAGATACGCAGTATTTT.

There are a few counts of this clonotype. Mismatch with germline at one junction end may stem from a read error. The chain recombines TRBV7-7 with TRBJ2-3; tentatively, D is TRBD1 (5 bases). This CDR3 has 14 amino acids. Germline values: CDR1 SSHAT, CDR2 FNYEAQ (reference sequence). CDR3 DNA: TGTGCTAGCAGCTTAGGGGTTGGATTGGATACGCAGTATTTT. Its translation is CASSLGVGLDTQYF.

In this sample, this clonotype turned up many times. The chain carries TRBV4-1 and TRBJ2-3, with no clear D. The germline V and J ends were trimmed by 0 bases and 5 bases, with 6 bases remaining between them. Germline V gene lookup returns CDR1 MGHRA and CDR2 YSYEKL. The CDR3 is 13 amino acids. This CDR3 is CASSQDPRDTQYF. As DNA, the CDR3 is TGCGCCAGCAGCCAAGATCCCAGAGATACGCAGTATTTT.

The CDR3 is CASSSEVTSRNEQFF. CDR3 in DNA: TGTGCCAGCAGCTCCGAAGTAACCAGCCGGAATGAGCAGTTCTTC. This chain uses TRBV7-9 with TRBJ2-1; no definite D call. Germline V lookup: CDR1 SEHNR, CDR2 FQNEAQ (reference sequence). CDR3 length equals 15 residues. The ends were cut back, 4 bases at V and 7 bases at J, with 17 bases in the middle.

This clonotype was seen many times. The chain has TRBV2 and TRBJ2-3; 8 nucleotides line up with TRBD2. CDR1 is SNHLY and CDR2 is FYNNEI in the germline V gene. This CDR3 is built from 15 residues. The V and J ends lost 6 bases and 5 bases, in that order; junction bases with no gene match: 10. CDR3 in DNA: TGTGCCAGCAGCGTACTAGCGGCCGCGGTAGATACGCAGTATTTT. The encoded protein is CASSVLAAAVDTQYF.

The rearrangement joins TRBV14 to TRBJ2-1; D not certain. Germline loops: CDR1 SGHDN, CDR2 FVKESK. V dropped 1 base and J dropped 5 bases, with 24 bases sitting between them. CDR3 length equals 19 residues. The CDR3 spells CASSQVRASGRMTHNEQFF. The CDR3 DNA sequence: TGTGCCAGCAGCCAAGTTCGGGCCTCAGGTCGCATGACACACAATGAGCAGTTCTTC. The variable domain in full, with the rest retrieved from reference TRBV14 and TRBJ2-1, is EAGVTQFPSHSVIEKGQTVTLRCDPISGHDNLYWYRRVMGKEIKFLLHFVKESKQDESGMPNNRFLAERTGGTYSTLKVQPAELEDSGVYFCASSQVRASGRMTHNEQFFGPGTRLTVL.

This clonotype was seen a handful of times. The chain has TRBV7-9 and TRBJ1-5; a weak D match, TRBD1 (5 bases). The V end was cut by 2 bases, the J end by 5 bases, with 13 bases between. This CDR3 is built from 15 residues. In germline, CDR1 is SEHNR, CDR2 FQNEAQ (reference sequence). Written as DNA, the CDR3 is TGTGCCAGCAGCTTAATCGGCAGGGCTGATCAGCCCCAGCATTTT. This gives the protein CASSLIGRADQPQHF.

The chain links TRBV5-5 to TRBJ2-2; TRBD1 matches 7 bases. Germline loops: CDR1 SGHKS, CDR2 YYEKEE (reference sequence). CDR3 length: 17 residues. With 4 bases clipped from V and 1 base from J, the junction kept 10 bases outside the gene matches. DNA of the CDR3: TGTGCCAGCAGCATACTAACAGGGGCCCGGAACACCGGGGAGCTGTTTTTT. This encodes CASSILTGARNTGELFF.

V and J are TRBV10-3 and TRBJ1-1, with a tentative D call TRBD1 (5 bases). V was cut by 11 bases and J by 7 bases, with 14 bases left in between. Germline V gene data show CDR1 as ENHRY and CDR2 as SYGVKD. The CDR3 loop spans 11 amino acids. The CDR3 DNA is TGTGCCGGCCGCCCCGGGGGTGAAGCTTTCTTT. The encoded protein is CAGRPGGEAFF.